This TCR beta chain originates from a study of OX40 agonist ivuxolimab in advanced cancers. In terms of the full investigation: Ivuxolimab was an agonistic, fully human IgG2 monoclonal antibody directed against OX40 (CD134), a costimulatory receptor. Patients were allowed to have had prior anti-PD-1, anti-PD-L1 or anti-CTLA-4 therapy, and approximately 41% of the dose-escalation patients had previously received checkpoint inhibitors. In the dose-escalation cohort, around 80% of patients were male, and the mean age was 60 years with a range of roughly 20 to 80. The monotherapy dose-escalation portion (N = 52 patients) of the phase I ivuxolimab trial is reported in the paper. The point of sequencing TCRbeta in the periphery was to test whether ivuxolimab changed TCR sequence diversity and drove clonal T-cell expansion. Partial responses occurred in three dose-escalation patients: two with cutaneous melanoma and one with hepatocellular carcinoma. Intravenous ivuxolimab was administered to patients every 2 weeks at six dose levels: 0.01, 0.1, 0.3, 1.5, 3 and 10 mg/kg. Of the approximately 50 dose-escalation patients, hepatocellular carcinoma was present in 19, melanoma in roughly 15, renal cell carcinoma in 9 and head and neck cancer in 9. Overall study results and their limits: At doses from 0.1 to 3.0 mg/kg, clonal expansion was seen in both CD4+ and CD8+ blood T cells between baseline and week 6. The antigen specificity of the clonally expanded peripheral T cells was not determined. Low levels of normalized T-cell clonal expansion were also seen in some patients who did not respond. After ivuxolimab, more expanded clones were found on average in CD8+ T cells than in CD4+ T cells. In the 0.1-3.0 mg/kg groups, partial responders had among the lowest normalized peripheral clonal expansion, particularly in CD8+ T cells.

Patients with autoimmune disease history or receiving systemic immunosuppression were excluded from the trial. In every dose cohort, peripheral blood was drawn for TCR sequencing at baseline, cycle 4 day 1, and cycle 7 day 1. Samples came from an open-label, multicenter, first-in-human phase I dose-escalation trial of ivuxolimab. Adults with locally advanced or metastatic head and neck squamous cell, hepatocellular, melanoma or renal cell carcinoma were enrolled in the trial. Before TCR sequencing, CD4+ T cells and CD8+ T cells from peripheral blood were sorted into separate populations. This clone has a handful of counts. The antigen it recognizes is unknown. No quality values exist for individual bases; no much larger clone is one base distant. V and J are truncated by 7 bases and 10 bases respectively, leaving an intervening sequence of 13 bases. CDR1 and CDR2 were assigned from the germline V gene as SQVTM and ANQGSEA. The CDR3, cysteine through phenylalanine, is 10 amino acids long. The retained sequence is limited to the CDR3, 30 bases, with the frame set at the first base.

Genomic DNA was isolated from the sorted cells so that the TCRbeta CDR3 region could be sequenced. The immunoSEQ Assay was used for sequencing of TCRbeta CDR3 regions. Held by TCRdb, this immuneACCESS table contains in-frame sequences only and omits some clones. Under half of the omission traces to an unresolved V gene where checked; the cause of the rest is unknown. In all, the sample holds 65,000 to 100,000 clones, and 75% to 95% of those were seen once. Approximately 6.9% of the sample is taken by the ten largest. The material sequenced was CD4+ or CD8+ T cells sorted from blood, taken in a trial of the OX40 agonist ivuxolimab. The source is an adult with an advanced solid tumor such as melanoma, head and neck, liver or kidney cancer. This chain is built from TRBV29-1 and TRBJ1-1, with no reliable assignment of the D segment. The CDR3 sequence is CSALTGVAFF. The sequenced DNA: TGCAGCGCATTGACCGGGGTAGCTTTCTTT.